These T cell receptor beta chains were read from a single sample in a study of blood T cells in healthy people across ages. TCRdb fed the 5' RACE reads into MiXCR, producing one record per CDR3 protein. Here the sample spans 1.2 million to 1.5 million distinct CDR3 sequences, approximately 63% being singletons. Sequenced material: blood. The receptor source for this set is a man younger than 35 in good health. Both conserved end residues are part of each CDR3. D genes are given only for firm matches. Clone size, where shown, is once, few, many, or a class for clones that have expanded.

V gene	CDR3 length	D gene	clone size	J gene	CDR3 DNA	CDR3 protein
TRBV19	15	NA	NA	TRBJ1-4	TGTGCCAGTAACCCGATCCAGGGTTCCAATGAAAAACTGTTTTTT	CASNPIQGSNEKLFF
TRBV27	14	TRBD2	NA	TRBJ2-1	TGTGCCAGCAGTCCGATACTAGCGGGAAGGCTGGAGTTCTTC	CASSPILAGRLEFF
TRBV6-6	16	NA	few	TRBJ1-2	TGTGCCAGCAGTTACACTCGCGGGGACGGATCCTATGGCTACACCTTC	CASSYTRGDGSYGYTF
TRBV7-9	15	NA	NA	TRBJ1-1	TGTGCCAGCAGCTTTGATGTAGGGTCTGGCACTGAAGCTTTCTTT	CASSFDVGSGTEAFF
TRBV5-1	15	NA	few	TRBJ1-2	TGCGCCAGCAGCTTGGGAGGAAATTCTAACTATGGCTACACCTTC	CASSLGGNSNYGYTF
TRBV12-3/TRBV12-4	16	TRBD1	few	TRBJ2-6	TGTGCCAGCACCGGACAGGGCCCATCTGGGGCCAACGTCCTGACTTTC	CASTGQGPSGANVLTF
TRBV2	14	NA	NA	TRBJ2-7	TGTGCCAGCAGTGAAACAGGGTTCTCCTACGAGCAGTACTTC	CASSETGFSYEQYF
TRBV20-1	15	NA	NA	TRBJ2-7	TGCAGTGCTAGAGATCAACGCTCGACAGGCTACGAGCAGTACTTC	CSARDQRSTGYEQYF
TRBV13	13	NA	few	TRBJ2-4	TGTGCCAGTTCCAATGGTGCCAAAAACATTCAGTACTTC	CASSNGAKNIQYF
TRBV10-3	16	TRBD1	NA	TRBJ2-1	TGTGCCATCAGTGAGTCGTTGGGGCAGGGGGCAAATGAGCAGTTCTTC	CAISESLGQGANEQFF
TRBV7-2	16	NA	NA	TRBJ2-2	TGTGCCAGCAGCTTAAATTGGGATTTGAACACCGGGGAGCTGTTTTTT	CASSLNWDLNTGELFF
TRBV2	15	NA	NA	TRBJ2-1	TGTGCCAGCAGTTTCACAACACCGACGTACAATGAGCAGTTCTTC	CASSFTTPTYNEQFF
TRBV27	14	NA	NA	TRBJ2-1	TGTGCCAGCAGTCCCTCGGTTGCGTACAATGAGCAGTTCTTC	CASSPSVAYNEQFF
TRBV6-5	15	NA	NA	TRBJ2-7	TGTGCCAGCAGCCCTTTGAGCGACAGCTCCTACGAGCAGTACTTC	CASSPLSDSSYEQYF
TRBV3-1	14	NA	NA	TRBJ2-7	TGTGCCAGCAGCCAAGGTCTCCGTCACCACGAGCAGTACTTC	CASSQGLRHHEQYF
TRBV4-3	18	TRBD2	NA	TRBJ2-3	TGCGCCAGCAGCCAAGATCGGATTCAGGCCTGGGGGGGAGATACGCAGTATTTT	CASSQDRIQAWGGDTQYF
TRBV11-2	13	NA	NA	TRBJ2-1	TGTGCCAGCAGCCGACCCGACCCCGATGAGCAGTTCTTC	CASSRPDPDEQFF
TRBV29-1	17	NA	NA	TRBJ2-7	TGCAGCGCTGTGGGTAACGGACGGGCCGGGTCCCGAGACGAGCAGTACTTC	CSAVGNGRAGSRDEQYF
TRBV12-3/TRBV12-4	11	NA	few	TRBJ1-5	TGTGCCAGCAGTTTCGATCAGCCCCAGCATTTT	CASSFDQPQHF